This T cell receptor beta chain was recovered during a study of blood T cell repertoires in COVID-19. At the level of the study: Sources were T cells, B-cell-depleted T cells, or PBMCs; the material itself was cDNA or gDNA.

Germline V gene sequence: CDR1 KGHDR, CDR2 SFDVKD. The CDR3 is 11 amino acids. The ends were cut back, 2 bases at V and 6 bases at J, with 3 bases in the middle. As for this clone: Different DNA sequences within this sample yield the same CDR3.

Measured with immunoSEQ multiplex PCR; TCRdb has only the in-frame clones, and not every one. The data show about 100,000 clones, just under 80% seen once. Sample: peripheral blood. The source of this sequence is a woman in her 70s with acute or convalescent COVID-19. V usage is TRBV24-1 and J usage is TRBJ1-1, with D uncertain. For the CDR3, the DNA is TGTGCCACCAGTGATTCTGCTGAAGCTTTCTTT. Protein product: CATSDSAEAFF.